This T cell receptor (beta chain) derives from a study of blood T cell repertoires in COVID-19. Method: immunoSEQ multiplex PCR; TCRdb's copy keeps in-frame clones and lacks some. The data show hundreds of thousands of clones, roughly 87% seen once. The CDR3 sequence is 18 residues long. CDR1 is SGHNT and CDR2 is YENEEA in the germline V gene. Trimming removed 5 bases from V and 6 bases from J; junction bases left unmatched: 19. Participants' reported clinical history set cohort assignment. Input material: PBMCs or T cells enriched from blood (not recorded which). The V gene is TRBV11-3, the J gene TRBJ1-5; 7 nucleotides align to TRBD1. The sequence came from a woman aged 18-29 years who had recovered from COVID-19. In DNA, the CDR3 is TGTGCCAGCAGCCACACTACAGGGGTAGGGGCCCAATCTCAGCCCCAGCATTTT. Encoded protein: CASSHTTGVGAQSQPQHF.